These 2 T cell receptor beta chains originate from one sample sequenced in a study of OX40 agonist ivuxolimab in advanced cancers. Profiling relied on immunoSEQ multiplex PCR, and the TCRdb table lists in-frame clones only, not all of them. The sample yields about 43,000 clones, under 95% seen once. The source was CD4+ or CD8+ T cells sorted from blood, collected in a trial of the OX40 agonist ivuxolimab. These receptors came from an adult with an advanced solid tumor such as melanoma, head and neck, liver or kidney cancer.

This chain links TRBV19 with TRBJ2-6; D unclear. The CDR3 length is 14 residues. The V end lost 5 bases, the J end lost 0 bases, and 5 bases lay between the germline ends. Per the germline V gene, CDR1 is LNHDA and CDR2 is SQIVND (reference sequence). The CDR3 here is CASSAYSGANVLTF. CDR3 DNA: TGTGCCAGTAGTGCGTACTCTGGGGCCAACGTCCTGACTTTC.

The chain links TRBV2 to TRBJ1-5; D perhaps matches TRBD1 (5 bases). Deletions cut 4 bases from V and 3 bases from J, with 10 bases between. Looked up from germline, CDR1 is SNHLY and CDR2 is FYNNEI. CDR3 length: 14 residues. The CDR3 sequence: CASSGDAPNQPQHF. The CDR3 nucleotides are TGTGCCAGCAGTGGGGACGCCCCCAATCAGCCCCAGCATTTT.